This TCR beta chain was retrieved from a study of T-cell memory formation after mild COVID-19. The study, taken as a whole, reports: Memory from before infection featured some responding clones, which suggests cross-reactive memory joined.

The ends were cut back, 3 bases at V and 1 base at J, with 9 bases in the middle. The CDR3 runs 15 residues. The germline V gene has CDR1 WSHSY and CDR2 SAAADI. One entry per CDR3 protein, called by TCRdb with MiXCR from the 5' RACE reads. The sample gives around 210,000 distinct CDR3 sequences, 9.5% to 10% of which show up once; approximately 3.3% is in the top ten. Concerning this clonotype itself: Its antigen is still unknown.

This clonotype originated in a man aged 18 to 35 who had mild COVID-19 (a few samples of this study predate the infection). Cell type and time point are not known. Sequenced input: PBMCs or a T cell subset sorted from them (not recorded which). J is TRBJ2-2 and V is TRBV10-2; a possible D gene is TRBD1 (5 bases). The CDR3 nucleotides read TGCGCCAGCAGTGAATACAGGATGAACACCGGGGAGCTGTTTTTT. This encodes CASSEYRMNTGELFF.